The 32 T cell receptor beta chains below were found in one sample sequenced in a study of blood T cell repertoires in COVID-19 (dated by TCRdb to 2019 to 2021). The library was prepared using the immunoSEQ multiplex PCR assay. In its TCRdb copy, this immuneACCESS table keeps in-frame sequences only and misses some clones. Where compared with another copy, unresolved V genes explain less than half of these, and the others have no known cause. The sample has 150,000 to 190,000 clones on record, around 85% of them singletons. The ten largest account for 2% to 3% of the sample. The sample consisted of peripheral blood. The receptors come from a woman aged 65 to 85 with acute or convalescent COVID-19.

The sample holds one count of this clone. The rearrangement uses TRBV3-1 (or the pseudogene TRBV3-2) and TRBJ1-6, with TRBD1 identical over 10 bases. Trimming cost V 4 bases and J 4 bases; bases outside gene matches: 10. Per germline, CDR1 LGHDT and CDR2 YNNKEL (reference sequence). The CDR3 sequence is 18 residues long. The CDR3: CASSPFGGQGLYNSPLHF. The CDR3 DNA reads TGTGCCAGCAGCCCCTTCGGGGGACAGGGGTTATATAATTCACCCCTCCACTTT.

DNA of the CDR3: TGTGCCAGTAGTATCACAGGGGGCTTTCAGCCCCAGCATTTT. This encodes CASSITGGFQPQHF. The V call is TRBV19, the J call TRBJ1-5, with 9 bases lining up with TRBD1. The V gene's germline CDR1 is LNHDA and CDR2 SQIVND (reference sequence). Trimming removed 3 bases from V and 6 bases from J; junction bases left unmatched: 3. The CDR3 loop spans 14 amino acids. Supplemented by reference TRBV19 and TRBJ1-5, the full variable domain reads DGGITQSPKYLFRKEGQNVTLSCEQNLNHDAMYWYRQDPGQGLRLIYYSQIVNDFQKGDIAEGYSVSREKKESFPLTVTSAQKNPTAFYLCASSITGGFQPQHFGDGTRLSIL.

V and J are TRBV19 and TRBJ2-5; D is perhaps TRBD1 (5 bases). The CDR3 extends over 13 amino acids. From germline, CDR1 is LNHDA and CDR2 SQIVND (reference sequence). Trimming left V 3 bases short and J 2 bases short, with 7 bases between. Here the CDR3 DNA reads TGTGCCAGTAGTATCCCAGGGCAAGAGACCCAGTACTTC. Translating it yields CASSIPGQETQYF.

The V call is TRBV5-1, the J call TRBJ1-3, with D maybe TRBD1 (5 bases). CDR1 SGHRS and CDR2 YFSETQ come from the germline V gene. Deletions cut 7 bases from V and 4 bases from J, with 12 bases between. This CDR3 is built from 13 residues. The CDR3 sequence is CASRPGSGNTIYF. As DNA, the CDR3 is TGCGCCAGCCGGCCAGGGTCGGGAAACACCATATATTTT.

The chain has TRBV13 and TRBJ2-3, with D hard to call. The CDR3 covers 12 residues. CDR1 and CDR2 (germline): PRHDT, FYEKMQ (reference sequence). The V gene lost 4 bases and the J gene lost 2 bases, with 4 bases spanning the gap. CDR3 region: CASSSNTDTQYF. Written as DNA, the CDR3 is TGTGCCAGCAGCTCAAACACAGATACGCAGTATTTT.

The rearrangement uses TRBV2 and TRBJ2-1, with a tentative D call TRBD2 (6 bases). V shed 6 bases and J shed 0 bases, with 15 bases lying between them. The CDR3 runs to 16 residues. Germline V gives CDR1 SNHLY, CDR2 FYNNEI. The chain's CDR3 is CASRRSETSSYNEQFF. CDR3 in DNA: TGTGCCAGCAGGCGGTCGGAGACTAGCTCCTACAATGAGCAGTTCTTC.

Here the CDR3 DNA reads TGTGCCAGCAGCCTACGAGGCGGGGGGACCTCCAATGAGCAGTTCTTC. Amino acids: CASSLRGGGTSNEQFF. This chain joins TRBV7-3 and TRBJ2-1; 8 bases are a match to TRBD2. The CDR3 extends over 16 amino acids. The V segment lost 5 bases and the J segment 6 bases; nucleotides outside the gene matches: 12. CDR1 and CDR2 from the germline V gene are SGHTA and FQGTGA.

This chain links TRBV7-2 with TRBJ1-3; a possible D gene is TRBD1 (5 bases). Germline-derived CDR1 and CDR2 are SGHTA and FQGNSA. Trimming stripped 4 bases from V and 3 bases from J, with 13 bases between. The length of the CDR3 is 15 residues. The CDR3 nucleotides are TGTGCCAGCAGCTCAACAGGAGTCGGTGGAAACACCATATATTTT. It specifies CASSSTGVGGNTIYF.

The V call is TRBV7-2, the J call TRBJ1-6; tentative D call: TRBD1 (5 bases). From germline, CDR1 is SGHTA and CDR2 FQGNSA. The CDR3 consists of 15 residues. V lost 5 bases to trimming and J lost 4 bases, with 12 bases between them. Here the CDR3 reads CASSLQERYNSPLHF. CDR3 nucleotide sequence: TGTGCCAGCAGCCTACAGGAGAGGTATAATTCACCCCTCCACTTT. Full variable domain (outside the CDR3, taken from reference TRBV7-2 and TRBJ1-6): GAGVSQSPSNKVTEKGKDVELRCDPISGHTALYWYRQSLGQGLEFLIYFQGNSAPDKSGLPSDRFSAERTGGSVSTLTIQRTQQEDSAVYLCASSLQERYNSPLHFGNGTRLTVT.

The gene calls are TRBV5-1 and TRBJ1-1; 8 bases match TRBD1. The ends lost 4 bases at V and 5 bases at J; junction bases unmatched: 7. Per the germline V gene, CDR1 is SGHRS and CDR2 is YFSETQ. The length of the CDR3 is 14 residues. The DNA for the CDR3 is TGCGCCAGCAGCGGAAGGACAGGGAGGACTGAAGCTTTCTTT. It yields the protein CASSGRTGRTEAFF.

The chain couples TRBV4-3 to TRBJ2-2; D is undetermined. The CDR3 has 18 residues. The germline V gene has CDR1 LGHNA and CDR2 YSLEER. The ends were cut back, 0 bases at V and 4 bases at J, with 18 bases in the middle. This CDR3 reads CASSQDRRPTPSTGELFF. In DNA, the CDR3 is TGCGCCAGCAGCCAAGATAGGCGGCCAACCCCGAGCACCGGGGAGCTGTTTTTT.

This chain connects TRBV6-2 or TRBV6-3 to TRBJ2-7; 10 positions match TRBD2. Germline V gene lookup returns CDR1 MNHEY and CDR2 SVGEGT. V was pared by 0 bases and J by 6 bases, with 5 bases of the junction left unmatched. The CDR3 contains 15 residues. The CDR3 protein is CASSYSNSGRSEQYF. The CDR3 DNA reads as TGTGCCAGCAGTTACTCGAATAGCGGGAGGAGCGAGCAGTACTTC.

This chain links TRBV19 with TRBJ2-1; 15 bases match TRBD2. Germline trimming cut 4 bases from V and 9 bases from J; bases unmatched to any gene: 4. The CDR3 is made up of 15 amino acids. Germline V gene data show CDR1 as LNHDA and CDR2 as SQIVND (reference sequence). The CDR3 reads CASSRTSGGAFEQFF. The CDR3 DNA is TGTGCCAGTAGTAGGACTAGCGGGGGGGCCTTTGAGCAGTTCTTC.

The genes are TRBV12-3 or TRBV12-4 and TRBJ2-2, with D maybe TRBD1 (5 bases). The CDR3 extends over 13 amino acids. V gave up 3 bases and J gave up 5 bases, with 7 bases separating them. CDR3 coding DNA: TGTGCCAGCAGTTTCAGGGAAACCGGGGAGCTGTTTTTT. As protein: CASSFRETGELFF.

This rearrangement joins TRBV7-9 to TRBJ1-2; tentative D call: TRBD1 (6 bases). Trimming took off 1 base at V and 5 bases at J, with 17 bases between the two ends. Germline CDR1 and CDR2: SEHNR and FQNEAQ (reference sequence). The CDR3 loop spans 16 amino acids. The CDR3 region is CASSLGLQGIEYGYTF. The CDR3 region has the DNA TGTGCCAGCAGCTTAGGACTACAGGGAATTGAGTATGGCTACACCTTC.

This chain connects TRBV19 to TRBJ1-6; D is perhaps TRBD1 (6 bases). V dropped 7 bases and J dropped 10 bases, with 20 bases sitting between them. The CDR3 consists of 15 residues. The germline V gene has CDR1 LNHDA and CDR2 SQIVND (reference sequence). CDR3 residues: CASTTKQGLGSPLHF. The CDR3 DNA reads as TGTGCCAGTACCACTAAACAGGGTCTTGGGTCACCCCTCCACTTT.

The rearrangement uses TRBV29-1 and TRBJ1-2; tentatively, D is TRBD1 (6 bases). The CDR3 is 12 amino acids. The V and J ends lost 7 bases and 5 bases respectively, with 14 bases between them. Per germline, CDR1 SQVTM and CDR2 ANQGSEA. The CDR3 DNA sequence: TGCAGCGCCACGTGGGGGCATTATGGCTACACCTTC. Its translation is CSATWGHYGYTF.

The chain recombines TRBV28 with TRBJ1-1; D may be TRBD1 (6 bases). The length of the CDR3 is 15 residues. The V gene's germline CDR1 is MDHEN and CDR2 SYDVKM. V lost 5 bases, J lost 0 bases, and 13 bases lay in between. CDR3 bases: TGTGCCAGCAGTCGTGGACAGATAATGAACACTGAAGCTTTCTTT. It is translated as CASSRGQIMNTEAFF.

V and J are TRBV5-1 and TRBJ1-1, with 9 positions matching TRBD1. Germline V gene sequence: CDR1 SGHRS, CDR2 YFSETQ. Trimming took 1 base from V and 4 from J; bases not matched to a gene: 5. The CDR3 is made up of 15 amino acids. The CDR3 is CASSLRDRETTEAFF. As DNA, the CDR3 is TGCGCCAGCAGCTTGAGGGACAGGGAGACCACTGAAGCTTTCTTT.

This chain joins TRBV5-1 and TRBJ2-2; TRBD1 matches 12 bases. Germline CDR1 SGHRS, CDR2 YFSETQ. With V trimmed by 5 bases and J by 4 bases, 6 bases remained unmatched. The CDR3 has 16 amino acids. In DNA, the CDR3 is TGCGCCAGCAGGCCCCCGGGACAGGGGGCCACCGGGGAGCTGTTTTTT. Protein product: CASRPPGQGATGELFF. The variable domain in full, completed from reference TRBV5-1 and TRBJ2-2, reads KAGVTQTPRYLIKTRGQQVTLSCSPISGHRSVSWYQQTPGQGLQFLFEYFSETQRNKGNFPGRFSGRQFSNSRSEMNVSTLELGDSALYLCASRPPGQGATGELFFGEGSRLTVL.

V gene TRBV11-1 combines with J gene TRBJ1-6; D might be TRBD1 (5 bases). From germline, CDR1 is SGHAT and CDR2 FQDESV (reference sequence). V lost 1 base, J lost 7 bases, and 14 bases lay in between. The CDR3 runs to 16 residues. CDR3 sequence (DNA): TGTGCCAGCAGCTTAGAGGGGCATCGGGCCAATTCACCCCTCCACTTT. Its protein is CASSLEGHRANSPLHF.

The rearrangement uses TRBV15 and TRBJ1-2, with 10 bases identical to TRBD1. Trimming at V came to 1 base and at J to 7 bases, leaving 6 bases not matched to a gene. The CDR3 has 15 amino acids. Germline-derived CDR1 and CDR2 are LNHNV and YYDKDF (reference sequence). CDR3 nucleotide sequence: TGTGCCACCAGCAGAGCCGGGACAGGGGTTTTTGGCTACACCTTC. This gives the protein CATSRAGTGVFGYTF.

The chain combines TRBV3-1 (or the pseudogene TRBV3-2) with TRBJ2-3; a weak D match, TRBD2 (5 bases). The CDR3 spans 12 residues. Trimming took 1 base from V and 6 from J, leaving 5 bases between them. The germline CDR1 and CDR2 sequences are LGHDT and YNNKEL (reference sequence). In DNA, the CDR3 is TGTGCCAGCAGCCAAGGGGAGGATACGCAGTATTTT. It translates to CASSQGEDTQYF.

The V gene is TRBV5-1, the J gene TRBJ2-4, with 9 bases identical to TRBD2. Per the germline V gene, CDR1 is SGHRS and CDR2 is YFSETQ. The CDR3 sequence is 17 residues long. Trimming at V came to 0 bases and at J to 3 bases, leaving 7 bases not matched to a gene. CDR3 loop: CASSLVSSGGNKNIQYF. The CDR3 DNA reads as TGCGCCAGCAGCTTGGTTAGTAGCGGGGGCAACAAAAACATTCAGTACTTC.

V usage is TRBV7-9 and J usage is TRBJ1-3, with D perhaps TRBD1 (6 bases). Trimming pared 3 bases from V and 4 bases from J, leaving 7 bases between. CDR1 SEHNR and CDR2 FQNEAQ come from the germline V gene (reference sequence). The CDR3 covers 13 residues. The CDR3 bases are TGTGCCAGCAGCTTCGGGACAGGAAACACCATATATTTT. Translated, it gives CASSFGTGNTIYF.

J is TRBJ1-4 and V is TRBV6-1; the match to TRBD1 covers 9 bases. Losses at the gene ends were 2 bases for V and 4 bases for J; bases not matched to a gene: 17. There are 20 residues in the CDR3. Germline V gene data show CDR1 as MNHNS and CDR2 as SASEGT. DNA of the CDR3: TGTGCCAGCAGTGAAATCCGACAGGGGGTATGGGTCGGGTTTAATGAAAAACTGTTTTTT. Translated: CASSEIRQGVWVGFNEKLFF.

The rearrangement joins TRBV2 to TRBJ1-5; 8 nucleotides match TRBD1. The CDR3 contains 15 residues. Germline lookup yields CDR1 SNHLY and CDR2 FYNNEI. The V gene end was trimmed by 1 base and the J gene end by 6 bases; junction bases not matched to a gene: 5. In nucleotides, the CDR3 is TGTGCCAGCAGTGAAGAGGCAGGGGGCAGTCAGCCCCAGCATTTT. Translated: CASSEEAGGSQPQHF. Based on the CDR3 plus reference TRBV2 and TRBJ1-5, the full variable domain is EPEVTQTPSHQVTQMGQEVILRCVPISNHLYFYWYRQILGQKVEFLVSFYNNEISEKSEIFDDQFSVERPDGSNFTLKIRSTKLEDSAMYFCASSEEAGGSQPQHFGDGTRLSIL.

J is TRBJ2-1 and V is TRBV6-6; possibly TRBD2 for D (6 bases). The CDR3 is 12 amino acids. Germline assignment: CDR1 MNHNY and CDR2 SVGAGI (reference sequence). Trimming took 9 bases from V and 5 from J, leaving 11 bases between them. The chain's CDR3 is CASRREDNEQFF. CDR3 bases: TGTGCCAGTCGGCGGGAAGACAATGAGCAGTTCTTC.

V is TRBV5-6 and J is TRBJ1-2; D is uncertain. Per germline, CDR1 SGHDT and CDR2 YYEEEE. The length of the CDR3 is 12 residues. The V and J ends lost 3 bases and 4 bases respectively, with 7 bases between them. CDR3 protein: CASSWATYGYTF. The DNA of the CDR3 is TGTGCCAGCAGCTGGGCGACCTATGGCTACACCTTC. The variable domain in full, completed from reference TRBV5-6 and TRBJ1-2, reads DAGVTQSPTHLIKTRGQQVTLRCSPKSGHDTVSWYQQALGQGPQFIFQYYEEEERQRGNFPDRFSGHQFPNYSSELNVNALLLGDSALYLCASSWATYGYTFGSGTRLTVV.

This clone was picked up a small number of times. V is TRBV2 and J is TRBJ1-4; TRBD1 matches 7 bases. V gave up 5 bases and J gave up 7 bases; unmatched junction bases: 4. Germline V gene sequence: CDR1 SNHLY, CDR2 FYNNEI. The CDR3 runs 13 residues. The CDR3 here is CASSSNRGEKLFF. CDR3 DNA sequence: TGTGCCAGCAGTTCAAACAGGGGTGAAAAACTGTTTTTT.

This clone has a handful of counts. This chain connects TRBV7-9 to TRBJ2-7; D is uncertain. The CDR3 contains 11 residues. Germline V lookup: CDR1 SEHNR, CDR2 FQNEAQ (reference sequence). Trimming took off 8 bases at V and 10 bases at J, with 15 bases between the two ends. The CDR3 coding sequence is TGTGCCAGCGAATTTAACAGTAACCAGTACTTC. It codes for CASEFNSNQYF.

In DNA, the CDR3 is TGTGCCAGCAGCGCGCTACAGTTGCTTAATGAAAAACTGTTTTTT. As protein: CASSALQLLNEKLFF. The chain recombines TRBV11-2 with TRBJ1-4; D unclear. The germline V and J ends were trimmed by 5 bases and 4 bases, with 14 bases remaining between them. The V gene's germline CDR1 is SGHAT and CDR2 FQNNGV. This CDR3 has 15 residues.